A single sample is the source of the 28 T cell receptor beta chains below, sequenced in a study of blood T cells in healthy people across ages. Using a J-beta primer mix together with a sample-barcoded 5' primer, a second PCR was run for roughly 7 to 11 cycles. TCRdb analysed the 5' RACE reads with MiXCR anew, one entry per CDR3 protein. In the table there are about 570,000 distinct CDR3 sequences, 27% of which are singletons. What was sequenced was blood. Source of these receptors: a woman in her seventies in good health.

The CDR3 DNA reads TGTGCCAGCACCCCGACAGGGGGCTCGTTTGGTACGACCCAGTACTTC. Its translation: CASTPTGGSFGTTQYF. J is TRBJ2-5 and V is TRBV28; 10 positions agree with TRBD1. CDR3 length equals 16 residues. Germline V gene sequence: CDR1 MDHEN, CDR2 SYDVKM. The V gene end was trimmed by 7 bases and the J gene end by 7 bases; junction bases not matched to a gene: 15.

A few counts support this clonotype. This sequence joins TRBV4-2 and TRBJ2-1; perhaps TRBD1 as D (6 bases). The V gene lost 0 bases and the J gene lost 7 bases, with 10 bases spanning the gap. The CDR3 consists of 14 residues. The germline gives CDR1 LGHNA, CDR2 YNFKEQ. CDR3 bases: TGTGCCAGCAGCCAAGAAGGGGGAACGAATGAGCAGTTCTTC. As protein: CASSQEGGTNEQFF.

About this clonotype: A much larger clone differs from this one at a single base, so this may be a read error. This sequence joins TRBV2 and TRBJ2-5; the D gene is possibly TRBD2 (6 bases). The length of the CDR3 is 13 residues. Germline CDR1 and CDR2: SNHLY and FYNNEI. Written as DNA, the CDR3 is TGTGCCGGCAGCCGGGACTTTCAAGAGACCCAGTACTTC. Amino acids: CAGSRDFQETQYF. Complete variable domain (other parts from reference TRBV2 and TRBJ2-5): EPEVTQTPSHQVTQMGQEVILRCVPISNHLYFYWYRQILGQKVEFLVSFYNNEISEKSEIFDDQFSVERPDGSNFTLKIRSTKLEDSAMYFCAGSRDFQETQYFGPGTRLLVL.

This clonotype came up once. The rearrangement links TRBV9 to TRBJ2-5; D is undetermined. CDR1 is SGDLS and CDR2 is YYNGEE in the germline V gene. The CDR3 is 15 residues long. Between the trimmed V and J ends, which lost 0 bases and 2 bases, there was a span of 11 bases. CDR3 in amino acids: CASSVGNSLQETQYF. The CDR3 DNA reads as TGTGCCAGCAGCGTAGGTAACAGCCTTCAAGAGACCCAGTACTTC.

The chain couples TRBV20-1 to TRBJ2-5, with a tentative D call TRBD2 (6 bases). The length of the CDR3 is 11 residues. V lost 6 bases and J lost 5, with 10 bases in between. Germline V gene lookup returns CDR1 DFQATT and CDR2 SNEGSKA (reference sequence). For the CDR3, the DNA is TGCAGTGCGGAGGGGTGGGAGACCCAGTACTTC. Encoded protein: CSAEGWETQYF.

This chain uses TRBV7-2 with TRBJ2-4, with 9 bases identical to TRBD1. The trim removed 5 bases at V and 1 base at J, leaving 6 bases unmatched. CDR1 and CDR2 (germline): SGHTA, FQGNSA. This CDR3 is 16 amino acids long. The CDR3 is CASSPRTGDAKNIQYF. The CDR3 nucleotides are TGTGCCAGCAGCCCCAGGACAGGGGATGCCAAAAACATTCAGTACTTC.

This clonotype has at least ten counts. The rearrangement joins TRBV25-1 to TRBJ2-4, with 7 bases that match TRBD2. V gave up 4 bases and J gave up 8 bases; unmatched junction bases: 8. Germline values: CDR1 MGHDK, CDR2 SYGVNS. This CDR3 has 14 residues. The CDR3 nucleotides read TGTGCCAGCAGTGCTAGGACTAGTGCAGACATTCAGTACTTC. It is translated as CASSARTSADIQYF.

This rearrangement joins TRBV3-1 to TRBJ2-7; D possibly uses TRBD1 or TRBD2 (5 bases each). From germline, CDR1 is LGHDT and CDR2 YNNKEL (reference sequence). The CDR3 length is 13 residues. The germline V and J ends were trimmed by 1 base and 9 bases, with 13 bases remaining between them. The CDR3 protein is CASSQGIRGVQYF. CDR3 coding DNA: TGTGCCAGCAGCCAAGGGATACGAGGGGTGCAGTACTTC.

The genes are TRBV5-1 and TRBJ2-1; D is undetermined. Trimming removed 1 base from V and 1 base from J, with 12 bases in between. The germline CDR1 and CDR2 sequences are SGHRS and YFSETQ. This CDR3 comprises 16 residues. The DNA for the CDR3 is TGCGCCAGCAGCTTGCGGGTGGATTGGTCCTACAATGAGCAGTTCTTC. Encoded protein: CASSLRVDWSYNEQFF.

The chain has TRBV29-1 and TRBJ2-1, with D perhaps given as TRBD1 or TRBD2 (6 bases each). Between the trimmed V and J ends, which lost 7 bases and 4 bases, there was a span of 8 bases. The germline V gene encodes CDR1 SQVTM and CDR2 ANQGSEA. This CDR3 is built from 11 residues. The CDR3 sequence is CSEGGYNEQFF. In DNA form, the CDR3 reads TGCAGCGAAGGGGGGTACAATGAGCAGTTCTTC.

This clonotype was detected only a few times. The chain employs TRBV4-1 and TRBJ2-3, with TRBD2 identical over 13 bases. The CDR3 consists of 16 residues. Per germline, CDR1 MGHRA and CDR2 YSYEKL. The V and J ends lost 2 bases and 4 bases, in that order; junction bases with no gene match: 3. The DNA for the CDR3 is TGCGCCAGCAGCCAACACGGACTAGCGGGGGCAGATACGCAGTATTTT. It encodes CASSQHGLAGADTQYF.

The chain carries TRBV5-1 and TRBJ2-2, with 10 bases aligning to TRBD1. The CDR3 runs 17 residues. CDR1 is SGHRS and CDR2 is YFSETQ in the germline V gene. Trimming at V came to 4 bases and at J to 4 bases, leaving 10 bases not matched to a gene. CDR3 sequence reads: CASSRRTGGFGTGELFF. The CDR3 DNA is TGCGCCAGCAGCCGCCGGACAGGGGGTTTTGGCACCGGGGAGCTGTTTTTT.

The rearrangement uses TRBV6-2 or TRBV6-3 and TRBJ2-5; 7 nucleotides agree with TRBD1. The J call is uncertain, as TRBJ2-7 better fits the DNA end. The CDR3 sequence is 12 residues long. The germline gives CDR1 MNHEY, CDR2 SVGEGT. The CDR3 here is CASKYPGGEQYF. The CDR3 nucleotides are TGTGCCAGCAAATATCCAGGGGGCGAGCAGTACTTC.

This clonotype was counted only a few times. The rearrangement links TRBV6-5 to TRBJ1-5; the D gene is possibly TRBD1 (6 bases). Germline V CDR1 and CDR2: MNHEY, SVGAGI. With 6 bases removed from V and 5 bases from J, the gap between germline ends came to 17 bases. The CDR3 is made up of 15 amino acids. For the CDR3, the DNA is TGTGCCAGCAGCCCCGCCTGGGGGGCCGATCAGCCCCAGCATTTT. It codes for CASSPAWGADQPQHF.

This clonotype was recorded a few times. The V gene is TRBV5-1, the J gene TRBJ2-7, with D possibly matching TRBD1 (6 bases). The CDR3 extends over 15 amino acids. CDR1 SGHRS and CDR2 YFSETQ come from the germline V gene. Trimming shortened V by 4 bases and J by 3 bases, and 17 bases separated the two germline ends. The CDR3 DNA reads TGCGCCAGCAGCCCCACCGGACAGTCCTACTACGAGCAGTACTTC. It translates to CASSPTGQSYYEQYF.

As for this clonotype: One junction end does not reproduce the germline sequence, and a read error may be involved. V usage is TRBV18 and J usage is TRBJ2-4, with D possibly being TRBD1 (6 bases). This CDR3 has 16 amino acids. From germline, CDR1 is KGHSH and CDR2 LQKENI. CDR3 region: CASSQGGTLAKNIRYF. As DNA, the CDR3 is TGTGCCAGCTCACAAGGTGGGACATTAGCCAAAAACATTCGGTACTTC.

In DNA, the CDR3 is TGTGCCAGCACCGCAACGAGTAGCGGGGGTTCCTACAATGAGCAGTTCTTC. This gives the protein CASTATSSGGSYNEQFF. This chain connects TRBV7-9 to TRBJ2-1, with 9 bases fitting TRBD2. CDR3 length: 17 residues. Losses at the gene ends were 7 bases for V and 1 base for J; bases not matched to a gene: 11. Germline CDR1 and CDR2: SEHNR and FQNEAQ (reference sequence).

Turning to this clonotype: A much larger clonotype is one base distant, so this may be a read error. The chain combines TRBV20-1 with TRBJ2-1; 10 bases fit TRBD1. The germline CDR1 and CDR2 sequences are DFQATT and SNEGSKA (reference sequence). V gave up 4 bases and J gave up 7 bases; unmatched junction bases: 7. This CDR3 has 14 residues. The CDR3 nucleotides read TGCAGTGCTAACCCGGGACAGGGGTCTAATGAGCAGTTCTTC. Residues: CSANPGQGSNEQFF.

The rearrangement joins TRBV10-3 to TRBJ1-1; TRBD1 is a possible D gene (5 bases). Deletions cut 5 bases from V and 5 bases from J, with 12 bases between. This CDR3 is built from 13 residues. Germline CDR1 is ENHRY and CDR2 is SYGVKD. The DNA for the CDR3 is TGTGCCATCAGTACAGCAGGGAAGACTGAAGCTTTCTTT. As protein: CAISTAGKTEAFF.

The chain employs TRBV5-6 and TRBJ2-5; 9 bases map to TRBD1. Per germline, CDR1 SGHDT and CDR2 YYEEEE. The V and J ends lost 4 bases and 4 bases, in that order; junction bases with no gene match: 11. The CDR3 has 16 residues. The CDR3 is CASSPRGTGRRETQYF. Here the CDR3 DNA reads TGTGCCAGCAGCCCTAGGGGGACAGGGCGGAGAGAGACCCAGTACTTC.

The table lists this clonotype with many counts. The chain joins TRBV7-2 to TRBJ2-7; tentative D call: TRBD2 (6 bases). The CDR3 runs to 16 residues. The germline V and J ends were trimmed by 3 bases and 2 bases, with 17 bases remaining between them. Germline V lookup: CDR1 SGHTA, CDR2 FQGNSA. DNA of the CDR3: TGTGCCAGCAGCTTTAATCCCGCCGGGGGTCCCTACGAGCAGTACTTC. Protein product: CASSFNPAGGPYEQYF.

This chain links TRBV18 with TRBJ2-7; 9 bases match TRBD1. The V gene end was trimmed by 6 bases and the J gene end by 9 bases; junction bases not matched to a gene: 6. CDR3 length: 12 residues. CDR1 and CDR2 (germline): KGHSH, LQKENI. The CDR3 DNA reads as TGTGCCAGCTCGGGACAGGGAGCACGGCAGTACTTC. Translation gives CASSGQGARQYF. The full variable domain, completed using reference TRBV18 and TRBJ2-7, is NAGVMQNPRHLVRRRGQEARLRCSPMKGHSHVYWYRQLPEEGLKFMVYLQKENIIDESGMPKERFSAEFPKEGPSILRIQQVVRGDSAAYFCASSGQGARQYFGPGTRLTVT.

The gene calls are TRBV9 and TRBJ1-1, with D unresolved. CDR1 is SGDLS and CDR2 is YYNGEE in the germline V gene. The CDR3 is 15 amino acids. The V end was cut by 0 bases, the J end by 0 bases, with 9 bases between. The CDR3 protein is CASSVEPDLNTEAFF. The CDR3 DNA sequence: TGTGCCAGCAGCGTAGAGCCAGACTTGAACACTGAAGCTTTCTTT.

The rearrangement uses TRBV7-2 and TRBJ1-6, with 8 bases fitting TRBD1. Losses at the gene ends were 1 base for V and 4 bases for J; bases not matched to a gene: 6. Germline-derived CDR1 and CDR2 are SGHTA and FQGNSA. The CDR3 spans 17 residues. As DNA, the CDR3 is TGTGCCAGCAGCTTAGGAGGGACAGGACCTTATAATTCACCCCTCCACTTT. Translated, it gives CASSLGGTGPYNSPLHF.

The sample holds a few counts of this clonotype. CDR3 sequence reads: CSARDLGLAGKYNEQFF. The CDR3 DNA reads TGCAGTGCTAGAGATTTGGGGCTAGCGGGTAAATACAATGAGCAGTTCTTC. This chain joins TRBV20-1 and TRBJ2-1, with TRBD2 identical over 8 bases. V dropped 0 bases and J dropped 4; count of bases not matched to a gene: 11. The CDR3 is 17 residues long. Germline V gene data show CDR1 as DFQATT and CDR2 as SNEGSKA (reference sequence).

This sequence joins TRBV24-1 and TRBJ2-3; D might be TRBD2 (6 bases). The V gene's germline CDR1 is KGHDR and CDR2 SFDVKD. This CDR3 region has 17 residues. V lost 9 bases to trimming and J lost 2 bases, with 23 bases between them. CDR3 loop: CATDLGGGPPSTDTQYF. DNA of the CDR3: TGTGCCACCGACCTGGGGGGAGGCCCCCCATCCACAGATACGCAGTATTTT.

The rearrangement joins TRBV18 to TRBJ2-2; D unclear. V was shortened by 3 bases and J by 3 bases, with 8 bases between the two germline ends. Germline V gene lookup returns CDR1 KGHSH and CDR2 LQKENI. CDR3 length: 14 amino acids. DNA for the CDR3: TGTGCCAGCTCACCTCTCTCCTACACCGGGGAGCTGTTTTTT. Translated: CASSPLSYTGELFF.

This clonotype was counted between two and nine times. J is TRBJ2-6 and V is TRBV12-5; no clear D gene. This CDR3 contains 11 residues. Between the trimmed V and J ends, which lost 2 bases and 10 bases, there was a span of 3 bases. From germline, CDR1 is LGHNT and CDR2 FRNRAP. CDR3 in DNA: TGTGCTAGTGGTTTGTTAAACGTCCTGACTTTC. Translated: CASGLLNVLTF.